One sample yielded the 24 T cell receptor beta chains listed below, sequenced in a study of T cells in localized non-small cell lung cancer. Using immunoSEQ multiplex PCR, the repertoire was profiled, and TCRdb retains in-frame clones only, with some absent. The sample has some 1,500 clones, roughly a quarter seen once; the top ten hold roughly 20%. This material consisted of normal lung tissue next to the tumor, taken before any cancer treatment. These receptors all stem from an older male donor with stage II squamous cell lung carcinoma.

This clone has just a few counts. The rearrangement joins TRBV9 to TRBJ1-1, with 8 nucleotides matching TRBD1. The CDR3 is made up of 14 amino acids. Germline V gene lookup returns CDR1 SGDLS and CDR2 YYNGEE. The junction had 4 bases not matched to a gene; V was cut back by 4 bases and J by 2 bases. CDR3: CASSKGQGNTEAFF. CDR3 sequence (DNA): TGTGCCAGCAGCAAAGGACAGGGAAACACTGAAGCTTTCTTT.

The chain joins TRBV19 to TRBJ2-7; TRBD2 might be the D (6 bases). The germline V and J ends were trimmed by 1 base and 3 bases, with 10 bases remaining between them. Germline CDR1 reads LNHDA; CDR2 reads SQIVND (reference sequence). CDR3 length equals 14 residues. The CDR3 bases are TGTGCCAGTAGTATAGGCGGGACCGTCTACGAGCAGTACTTC. Protein: CASSIGGTVYEQYF.

The chain uses TRBV19 and TRBJ1-3; D is undetermined. V shed 2 bases and J shed 0 bases, with 14 bases lying between them. CDR1 LNHDA and CDR2 SQIVND come from the germline V gene (reference sequence). The CDR3 consists of 17 residues. In DNA, the CDR3 is TGTGCCAGTAGTATATCGGCAGGATCAAGCTCTGGAAACACCATATATTTT. This sequence encodes CASSISAGSSSGNTIYF. Full variable domain (rest looked up from reference TRBV19 and TRBJ1-3): DGGITQSPKYLFRKEGQNVTLSCEQNLNHDAMYWYRQDPGQGLRLIYYSQIVNDFQKGDIAEGYSVSREKKESFPLTVTSAQKNPTAFYLCASSISAGSSSGNTIYFGEGSWLTVV.

This clone is medium-sized by share. The chain carries TRBV11-3 and TRBJ2-3, with D tentatively TRBD2 (5 bases). CDR1 SGHNT and CDR2 YENEEA come from the germline V gene. V lost 3 bases and J lost 0, with 13 bases in between. This CDR3 contains 16 residues. CDR3 DNA sequence: TGTGCCAGCAGCTTCTTGGCGGGTCCTAGCACAGATACGCAGTATTTT. Residues: CASSFLAGPSTDTQYF.

The genes are TRBV5-1 and TRBJ2-5, with 7 bases that match TRBD1. The CDR3 has 15 amino acids. J was trimmed by 1 base and V by 1 base; bases with no gene match: 4. Germline CDR1 reads SGHRS; CDR2 reads YFSETQ. CDR3 amino acids: CASSLSGGTQETQYF. The DNA of the CDR3 is TGCGCCAGCAGCTTGTCAGGGGGAACCCAAGAGACCCAGTACTTC.

CDR3 nucleotides: TGTGCCAGCAGTTACCCCGCGAAGGGGAGGGGGAACACTGAAGCTTTCTTT. As protein: CASSYPAKGRGNTEAFF. V usage is TRBV6-8 and J usage is TRBJ1-1; D perhaps matches TRBD1 (5 bases). The CDR3 spans 17 residues. The V gene lost 2 bases and the J gene lost 1 base, with 17 bases spanning the gap. Germline CDR1 MNHGY, CDR2 SAAAGT.

This rearrangement joins TRBV19 to TRBJ2-4; maybe TRBD1 (6 bases). Trimming removed 0 bases from V and 7 bases from J, with 10 bases in between. Germline CDR1 reads LNHDA; CDR2 reads SQIVND (reference sequence). This CDR3 spans 14 amino acids. The CDR3 nucleotides are TGTGCCAGTAGTATAGATTTAGGACAGAACATTCAGTACTTC. Its translation: CASSIDLGQNIQYF.

The CDR3 DNA reads as TGCAGCATGTTGACAGATTTGAACACTGAAGCTTTCTTT. Amino acids: CSMLTDLNTEAFF. The chain joins TRBV29-1 to TRBJ1-1, with D perhaps matching TRBD1 (5 bases). In germline, CDR1 is SQVTM, CDR2 ANQGSEA. With 8 bases removed from V and 0 bases from J, the gap between germline ends came to 13 bases. The CDR3 sequence is 13 residues long.

This clone was recorded a few times. The rearrangement joins TRBV7-5 to TRBJ2-3; the table's D call, TRBD2, has no DNA check behind it. TRBV7-5 is deemed a pseudogene. The CDR3 has 14 residues. CDR3 in amino acids: CASSLLIGTDTQYF. DNA of the CDR3: TGTGCCAGCAGCTTATTAATCGGGACAGATACGCAGTATTTT.

The CDR3 sequence is CASSAGSLNGTLAKNIQYF. The CDR3 DNA follows: TGTGCCAGTAGTGCAGGGAGTCTAAATGGGACCCTAGCCAAAAACATTCAGTACTTC. V usage is TRBV19 and J usage is TRBJ2-4; tentatively, D is TRBD1 or TRBD2 (5 bases each). CDR3 size: 19 residues. Germline V gene lookup returns CDR1 LNHDA and CDR2 SQIVND (reference sequence). Trimming took off 5 bases at V and 0 bases at J, with 23 bases between the two ends.

By frequency in the sample, this clone is medium-sized. This rearrangement joins TRBV11-3 to TRBJ1-5; D gene uncertain. Trimming took off 5 bases at V and 1 base at J, with 12 bases between the two ends. The CDR3 consists of 15 residues. Germline V gene sequence: CDR1 SGHNT, CDR2 YENEEA. In nucleotides, the CDR3 is TGTGCCAGCAGCGATAATGCGGGGAGCAATCAGCCCCAGCATTTT. Translating gives CASSDNAGSNQPQHF.

The chain is built from TRBV11-3 and TRBJ2-1; TRBD2 aligns across 13 bases. This CDR3 comprises 15 residues. Germline values: CDR1 SGHNT, CDR2 YENEEA. V lost 6 bases to trimming and J lost 4 bases; unmatched junction nucleotides: 3. Here the CDR3 reads CASSVGLAGYNEQFF. The CDR3 region has the DNA TGTGCCAGCAGTGTGGGACTAGCGGGGTACAATGAGCAGTTCTTC.

By sample share, this clone is medium-sized. The chain employs TRBV6-8 and TRBJ2-5; 8 positions match TRBD1. Unmatched junction bases numbered 8, after V lost 5 bases and J lost 6 bases. Germline V gene lookup returns CDR1 MNHGY and CDR2 SAAAGT. The CDR3 is 14 amino acids. Here the CDR3 reads CASSAGQAFKTQYF. The CDR3, as DNA: TGTGCCAGCAGTGCGGGACAGGCCTTCAAGACCCAGTACTTC.

The CDR3 sequence: CASSLIGRADGYTF. The CDR3 DNA reads as TGTGCCAGCAGCTTAATCGGCAGGGCTGACGGCTACACCTTC. The chain is built from TRBV11-3 and TRBJ1-2; the D gene is possibly TRBD1 (5 bases). CDR3 size: 14 residues. The V and J ends lost 2 bases and 8 bases respectively, with 15 bases between them. CDR1 and CDR2 from the germline V gene are SGHNT and YENEEA.

This clone showed up just a few times. The rearrangement uses TRBV6-8 and TRBJ1-5; the D is unclear. In germline, CDR1 is MNHGY, CDR2 SAAAGT. The ends were cut back, 7 bases at V and 6 bases at J, with 16 bases in the middle. CDR3 length equals 14 residues. For the CDR3, the DNA is TGTGCCAGCATCCCCGGGTTCGGACCTCAGCCCCAGCATTTT. It yields the protein CASIPGFGPQPQHF.

The V and J genes are TRBV19 and TRBJ2-1, with 10 bases lining up with TRBD2. With 5 bases clipped from V and 5 bases from J, the junction kept 9 bases outside the gene matches. CDR1 and CDR2 from the germline V gene are LNHDA and SQIVND (reference sequence). The CDR3 runs 16 residues. The CDR3: CASSLAGTSVHNEQFF. CDR3 coding DNA: TGTGCCAGTAGTCTGGCCGGGACTAGCGTACACAATGAGCAGTTCTTC.

The CDR3 sequence: CAWSGSIGGANTEAFF. The CDR3 nucleotides are TGTGCCTGGAGTGGCAGCATCGGGGGGGCGAACACTGAAGCTTTCTTT. The V and J genes are TRBV30 and TRBJ1-1, with D perhaps TRBD1 (6 bases). V was cut by 1 base and J by 1 base, with 16 bases left in between. The germline V gene encodes CDR1 GTSNPN and CDR2 SVGIG (reference sequence). This CDR3 comprises 16 residues.

This clone was seen a handful of times. The chain combines TRBV6-8 with TRBJ2-7; 10 bases agree with TRBD2. Germline V gene sequence: CDR1 MNHGY, CDR2 SAAAGT. Trimming at V came to 6 bases and at J to 7 bases, leaving 3 bases not matched to a gene. The CDR3 spans 12 residues. The chain's CDR3 is CASRSGLAEQYF. CDR3 nucleotide sequence: TGTGCCAGCAGGTCGGGACTAGCGGAGCAGTACTTC.

This clone was seen a handful of times. The chain employs TRBV9 and TRBJ2-2; 8 nucleotides align to TRBD1. The trim removed 6 bases at V and 8 bases at J, leaving 9 bases unmatched. Per the germline V gene, CDR1 is SGDLS and CDR2 is YYNGEE. The CDR3 contains 14 residues. CDR3 nucleotides: TGTGCCAGCACCCGGGACAGGCTTAAGGGGGAGCTGTTTTTT. Translation: CASTRDRLKGELFF.

The genes are TRBV5-1 and TRBJ2-3; 9 bases map to TRBD1. Germline CDR1 reads SGHRS; CDR2 reads YFSETQ. CDR3 length equals 14 residues. V gave up 9 bases and J gave up 2 bases; unmatched junction bases: 7. CDR3 sequence (DNA): TGCGCCACCCGGACAGGGGTCCTCACAGATACGCAGTATTTT. It specifies CATRTGVLTDTQYF. The entire variable domain, with the rest obtained from reference TRBV5-1 and TRBJ2-3, is as follows: KAGVTQTPRYLIKTRGQQVTLSCSPISGHRSVSWYQQTPGQGLQFLFEYFSETQRNKGNFPGRFSGRQFSNSRSEMNVSTLELGDSALYLCATRTGVLTDTQYFGPGTRLTVL.

This clone was counted a few times. This chain joins TRBV11-3 and TRBJ2-7, with 9 bases aligning to TRBD1. The CDR3 contains 15 residues. Trimming took 5 bases from V and 1 from J; bases not matched to a gene: 6. Germline values: CDR1 SGHNT, CDR2 YENEEA. The CDR3 nucleotides are TGTGCCAGCAGCGCACAGGGGGCTGCGTCCTACGAGCAGTACTTC. Translated: CASSAQGAASYEQYF. The whole variable domain, filled in from reference TRBV11-3 and TRBJ2-7, reads EAGVVQSPRYKIIEKKQPVAFWCNPISGHNTLYWYLQNLGQGPELLIRYENEEAVDDSQLPKDRFSAERLKGVDSTLKIQPAELGDSAVYLCASSAQGAASYEQYFGPGTRLTVT.

V gene TRBV12-5 combines with J gene TRBJ2-3; D might be TRBD1 (7 bases). The CDR3 spans 16 residues. From germline, CDR1 is LGHNT and CDR2 FRNRAP. CDR3: CASTLWGSGGTDTQYF. CDR3 DNA sequence: TGTGCCAGCACTCTCTGGGGGTCAGGGGGGACAGATACGCAGTATTTT.

In its sample, this clone ranks as medium-sized. The CDR3: CASSLYEGQGPNYGYTF. As DNA, the CDR3 is TGTGCCAGCAGCTTGTATGAAGGGCAGGGCCCTAACTATGGCTACACCTTC. V is TRBV11-3 and J is TRBJ1-2, with a weak D call TRBD1 (5 bases). Germline lookup yields CDR1 SGHNT and CDR2 YENEEA. The CDR3 is 17 amino acids. The ends were cut back, 3 bases at V and 0 bases at J, with 17 bases in the middle. Variable domain in full (rest from reference TRBV11-3 and TRBJ1-2): EAGVVQSPRYKIIEKKQPVAFWCNPISGHNTLYWYLQNLGQGPELLIRYENEEAVDDSQLPKDRFSAERLKGVDSTLKIQPAELGDSAVYLCASSLYEGQGPNYGYTFGSGTRLTVV.

The rearrangement joins TRBV28 to TRBJ2-7, with no clear D. V was shortened by 7 bases and J by 2 bases, with 15 bases between the two germline ends. Germline loops: CDR1 MDHEN, CDR2 SYDVKM. This CDR3 is built from 14 residues. The CDR3 loop reads CASTTPGSTYEQYF. The CDR3 nucleotides are TGTGCCAGCACCACGCCGGGCTCAACCTACGAGCAGTACTTC.